Sequencing of this TCR beta chain was carried out in a study of shared clonotypes between healthy human individuals. Subsets obtained from CD4+ cells comprised CD45RA+ naive and CD45RA-negative memory cells. Study-wide results and caveats: Sharing across four donors was highest in naive CD4 (roughly 5%) and lowest in memory CD8 (approximately 0.4%).

Germline loops: CDR1 WNHNN, CDR2 SYGVQD (reference sequence). CDR3 length: 17 residues. V trimming: 8 bases; J trimming: 10 bases; junction bases outside the gene matches: 22. Clones were read by immunoSEQ multiplex PCR, and TCRdb kept only the in-frame ones, dropping some. The sample includes about 710,000 clones, 72% of them seen just once. This clone was picked up one time. What it binds is not known. The source material was memory CD4+ T cells sorted from blood. Subset reported: CD45RA-negative fraction. The sequence was obtained from a woman in her thirties in good health. The rearrangement links TRBV10-1 to TRBJ2-3; TRBD2 agrees at 9 bases. CDR3 in DNA: TGCGCCAGCCCAGAATGGTGTGGGGAAGCGGGAGGACCCCCGCAGTATTTT. Translating gives CASPEWCGEAGGPPQYF.